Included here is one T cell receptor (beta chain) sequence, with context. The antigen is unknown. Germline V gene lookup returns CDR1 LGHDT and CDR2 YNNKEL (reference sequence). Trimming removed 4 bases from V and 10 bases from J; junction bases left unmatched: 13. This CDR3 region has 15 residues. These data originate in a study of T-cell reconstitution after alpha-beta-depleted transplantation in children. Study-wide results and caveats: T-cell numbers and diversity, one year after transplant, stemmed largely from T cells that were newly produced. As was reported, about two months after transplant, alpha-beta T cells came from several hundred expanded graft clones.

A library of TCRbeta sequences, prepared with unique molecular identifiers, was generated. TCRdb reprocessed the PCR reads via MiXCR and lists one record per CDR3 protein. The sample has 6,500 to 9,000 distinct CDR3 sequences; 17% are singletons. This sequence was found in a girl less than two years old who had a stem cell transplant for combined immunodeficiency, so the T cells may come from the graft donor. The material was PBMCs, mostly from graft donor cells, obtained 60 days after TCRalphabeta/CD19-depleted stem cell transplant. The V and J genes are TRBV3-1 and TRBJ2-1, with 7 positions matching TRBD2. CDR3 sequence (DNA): TGTGCCAGCAGCCCTCTTCTAACGGGAGGAGGGGAGCAGTTCTTC. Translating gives CASSPLLTGGGEQFF.